The sequence of this T cell receptor (beta chain) was determined in a study of blood T cells in healthy people across ages. Primers used in a second PCR of about 7 to 11 cycles were a sample-barcoded 5' primer and a J-beta primer mix. TCRdb fed the 5' RACE reads into MiXCR, producing one record per CDR3 protein. Among about 730,000 distinct CDR3 sequences, roughly 41% were seen once, and the ten largest hold less than 25%. This CDR3 contains 17 residues. General study findings and limits: The study could not conclusively compare naive and antigen-experienced cells, given its unsorted PBMCs. Age advanced and TCR beta diversity per million T cells fell, roughly linearly.

There are a few counts of this clonotype. Its antigen remains unknown. Material: blood. The genes are TRBV21-1 and TRBJ2-4; the table's TRBD1 call for D was not verified on the DNA. TRBV21-1 is flagged as a pseudogene. The sequence came from a woman aged 55-69 years in good health. The CDR3 is CASSAPTLPLAKNIQYF. DNA of the CDR3: TGTGCCAGCAGCGCCCCAACACTACCTCTAGCCAAAAACATTCAGTACTTC.